Listed here are 6 T cell receptor beta chains from one sample, sequenced in a study of tumor and adjacent non-tumor tissue in lung cancer. TCRbeta libraries were built with three rounds of nested PCR, modified from ARM-PCR. MiXCR was run by TCRdb on the multiplex PCR reads, yielding one entry per CDR3 protein. In the table there are 65,000 to 85,000 distinct CDR3 sequences, under 80% of which are singletons. RNA was extracted from bulk tissue without any cell sorting. This non-tumor lung sample came from over 3 cm beyond the tumor edge. The sequenced sample consisted of distant non-tumor lung tissue. The source is a man aged 60-69 years with non-small cell lung cancer.

V and J are TRBV10-3 and TRBJ1-5; D remains ambiguous. CDR1 and CDR2 (germline): ENHRY, SYGVKD. There are 13 residues in the CDR3. V lost 3 bases, J lost 4 bases, and 7 bases lay in between. Written as DNA, the CDR3 is TGTGCCATCAGTGAAGCAGTTAATCAGCCCCAGCATTTT. This sequence encodes CAISEAVNQPQHF.

Comment on this clonotype: This may be a read error: a much more frequent sequence differs by one nucleotide. This chain joins TRBV30 and TRBJ1-6; D is possibly TRBD1 (5 bases). V lost 3 bases and J 3 bases, leaving 15 bases between the germline ends. Germline CDR1 GTSNPN, CDR2 SVGIG (reference sequence). This CDR3 is 16 amino acids long. CDR3 DNA: TGTGCCTGGAGCCCGGCGGGGGTCATCTATAATTCACCCCTCCACTTT. Translating gives CAWSPAGVIYNSPLHF.

The chain joins TRBV11-1 to TRBJ2-2; D unresolved. CDR3 length: 14 residues. Trimming shortened V by 4 bases and J by 11 bases, and 17 bases separated the two germline ends. Germline V lookup: CDR1 SGHAT, CDR2 FQDESV (reference sequence). For the CDR3, the DNA is TGTGCCAGCAGCTATGTTAGTGGCATCGGTGAGCTGTTTTTT. Its translation is CASSYVSGIGELFF.

There are many counts of this clonotype. J is TRBJ2-3 and V is TRBV2, with unresolved D. Trimming took off 4 bases at V and 3 bases at J, with 11 bases between the two ends. This CDR3 is built from 14 residues. Germline V gene lookup returns CDR1 SNHLY and CDR2 FYNNEI. CDR3 loop: CASSVSARTDTQYF. The CDR3 nucleotides are TGTGCCAGCAGTGTAAGCGCTCGGACAGATACGCAGTATTTT.

To note about this clonotype: Since a much larger clone is just one base distant, this may be a read error. As the CDR3 is not closed by the conserved phenylalanine or tryptophan, this likely results from a read error. The chain uses TRBV30 and TRBJ2-5; no firm D call. The CDR3 covers 11 residues. Trimming stripped 4 bases from V and 5 bases from J, with 8 bases between. Germline loops: CDR1 GTSNPN, CDR2 SVGIG (reference sequence). The CDR3: CAWKKRETQYS. DNA of the CDR3: TGTGCCTGGAAGAAGAGGGAGACCCAGTACTCC.

The chain joins TRBV5-1 to TRBJ2-5, with 7 bases that match TRBD2. Trimming removed 4 bases from V and 3 bases from J; junction bases left unmatched: 6. The CDR3 spans 14 residues. Germline CDR1 and CDR2: SGHRS and YFSETQ. DNA for the CDR3: TGCGCCAGCAGCGTCCCTAGCGGAGAAGAGACCCAGTACTTC. Residues: CASSVPSGEETQYF.